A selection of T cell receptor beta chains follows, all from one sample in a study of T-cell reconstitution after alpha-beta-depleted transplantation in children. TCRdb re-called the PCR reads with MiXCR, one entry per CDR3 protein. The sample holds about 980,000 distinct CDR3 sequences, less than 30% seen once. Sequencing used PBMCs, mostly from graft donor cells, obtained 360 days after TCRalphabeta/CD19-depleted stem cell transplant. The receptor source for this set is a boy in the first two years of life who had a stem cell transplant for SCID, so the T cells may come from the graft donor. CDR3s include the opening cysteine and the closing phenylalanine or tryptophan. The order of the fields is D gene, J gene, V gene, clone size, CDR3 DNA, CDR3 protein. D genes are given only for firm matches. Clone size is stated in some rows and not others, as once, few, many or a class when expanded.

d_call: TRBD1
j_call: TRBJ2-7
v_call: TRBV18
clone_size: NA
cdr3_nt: TGTGCCAGCTCACCCGGGACAGAGTCTTCGCAGTACTTC
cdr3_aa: CASSPGTESSQYF

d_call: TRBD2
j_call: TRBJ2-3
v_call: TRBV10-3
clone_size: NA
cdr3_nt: TGTGCCATCAGTGAGACAGCGGGGGGGCTCACAGATACGCAGTATTTT
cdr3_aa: CAISETAGGLTDTQYF

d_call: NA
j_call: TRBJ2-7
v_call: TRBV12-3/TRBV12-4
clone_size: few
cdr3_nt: TGTGCCAGCAGTCCCGAAGGCAGGGAACTCTACGAGCAGTACTTC
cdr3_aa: CASSPEGRELYEQYF

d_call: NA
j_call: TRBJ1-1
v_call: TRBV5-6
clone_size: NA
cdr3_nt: TGTGCCAGCAGCTTGGATCTAGTATTGAACACTGAAGCTTTCTTT
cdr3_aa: CASSLDLVLNTEAFF

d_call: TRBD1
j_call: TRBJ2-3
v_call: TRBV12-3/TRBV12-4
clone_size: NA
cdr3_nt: TGTGCCAGCAGCCTTAGGGACAGTCGGGGAGATACGCAGTATTTT
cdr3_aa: CASSLRDSRGDTQYF

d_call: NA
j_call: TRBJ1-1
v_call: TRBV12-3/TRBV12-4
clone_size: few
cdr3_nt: TGTGCCAGCAGCCGGTGGGACGGTGAGAACACTGAAGCTTTCTTT
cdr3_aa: CASSRWDGENTEAFF

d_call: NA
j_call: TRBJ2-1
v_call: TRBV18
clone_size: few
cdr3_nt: TGTGCCAGCTCACCATATAAGGGGATGGTATACAATGAGCAGTTCTTC
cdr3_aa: CASSPYKGMVYNEQFF

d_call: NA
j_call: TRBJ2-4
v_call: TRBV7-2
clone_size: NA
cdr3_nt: TGTGCCAGCAGCTTAGGTCTCTCAGGGCCACAGCACCTTCAGTACTTC
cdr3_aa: CASSLGLSGPQHLQYF

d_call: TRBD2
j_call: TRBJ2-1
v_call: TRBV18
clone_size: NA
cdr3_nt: TGTGCCAGCTCACCTCCGGGGGGGCTGGGCAATGAGCAGTTCTTC
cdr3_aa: CASSPPGGLGNEQFF

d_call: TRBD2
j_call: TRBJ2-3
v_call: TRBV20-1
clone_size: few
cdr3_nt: TGCAGTGCTAGTTTCCAGCGGGGGTACACAGATACGCAGTATTTT
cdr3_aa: CSASFQRGYTDTQYF

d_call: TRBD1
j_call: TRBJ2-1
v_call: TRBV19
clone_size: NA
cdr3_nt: TGTGCCAGTAGTCCCCCCGGGACAGGGTACAATGAGCAGTTCTTC
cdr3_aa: CASSPPGTGYNEQFF

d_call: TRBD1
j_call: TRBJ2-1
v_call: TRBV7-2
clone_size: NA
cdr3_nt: TGTGCCAGCAGCTCCGGGGACAGGGGCAATGAGCAGTTCTTC
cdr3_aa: CASSSGDRGNEQFF

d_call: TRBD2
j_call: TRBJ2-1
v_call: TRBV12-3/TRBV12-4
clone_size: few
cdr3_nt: TGTGCCAGCATCGGGCGCCGACTAGCGGGGCCTTACAATGAGCAGTTCTTC
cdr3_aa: CASIGRRLAGPYNEQFF

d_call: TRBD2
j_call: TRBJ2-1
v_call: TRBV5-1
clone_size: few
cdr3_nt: TGCGCCAGCAGCTTGTCCATAACACGCGGGGGGACCGCAAATGAGCAGTTCTTC
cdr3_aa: CASSLSITRGGTANEQFF

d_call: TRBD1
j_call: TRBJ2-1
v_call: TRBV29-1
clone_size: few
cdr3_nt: TGCAGCGCCGGGACAGGGAGTCCTTACAATGAGCAGTTCTTC
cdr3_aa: CSAGTGSPYNEQFF

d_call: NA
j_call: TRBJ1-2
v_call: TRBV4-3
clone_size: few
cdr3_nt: TGCGCCAGCAGCCAAGATAGGCTCCATGGCTACACCTTC
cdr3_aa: CASSQDRLHGYTF

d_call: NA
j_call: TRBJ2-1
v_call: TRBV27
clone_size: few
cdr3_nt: TGTGCCACCTGTCTCCTGGGCTCCTACAATGAGCAGTTCTTC
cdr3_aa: CATCLLGSYNEQFF

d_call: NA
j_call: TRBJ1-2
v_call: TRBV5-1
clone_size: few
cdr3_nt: TGCGCCAGCAGCTTATTCGGGGCCTGGAATGGCTACACCTTC
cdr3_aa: CASSLFGAWNGYTF

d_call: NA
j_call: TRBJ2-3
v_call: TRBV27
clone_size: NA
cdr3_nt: TGTGCCAGCAGCCCCGCCGTCGGGGAGATCACAGATACGCAGTATTTT
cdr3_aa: CASSPAVGEITDTQYF

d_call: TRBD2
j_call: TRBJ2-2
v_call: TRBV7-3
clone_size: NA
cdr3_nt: TGTGCCAGCAGACCCGAACGGGGGGGGAGCTACACCGGGGAGCTGTTTTTT
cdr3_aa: CASRPERGGSYTGELFF

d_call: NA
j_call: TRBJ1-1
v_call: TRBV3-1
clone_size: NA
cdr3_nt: TGTGCCAGCAGCCCACCACAGGGACTCACTGAAGCTTTCTTT
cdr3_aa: CASSPPQGLTEAFF

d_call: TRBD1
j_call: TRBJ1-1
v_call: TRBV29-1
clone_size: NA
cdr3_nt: TGCAGCGCGACCCCAGGGGGGTTCGGGATGAACACTGAAGCTTTCTTT
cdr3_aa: CSATPGGFGMNTEAFF

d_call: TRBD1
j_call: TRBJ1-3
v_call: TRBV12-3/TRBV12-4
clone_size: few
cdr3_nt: TGTGCCAGCAGTCCGGGACAGGGGACGTCTGGAAACACCATATATTTT
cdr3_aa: CASSPGQGTSGNTIYF

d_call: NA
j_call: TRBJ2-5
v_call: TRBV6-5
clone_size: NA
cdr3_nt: TGTGCCAGCAGTTCCAGGGGCCAGGGTCAAGAGACCCAGTACTTC
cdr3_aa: CASSSRGQGQETQYF

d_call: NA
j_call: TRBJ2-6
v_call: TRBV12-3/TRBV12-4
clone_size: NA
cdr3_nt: TGTGCCAGCAGATGGATCTCTGGGGCCAACGTCCTGACTTTC
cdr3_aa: CASRWISGANVLTF

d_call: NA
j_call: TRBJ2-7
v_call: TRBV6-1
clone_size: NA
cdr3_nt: TGTGCCAGCAACTCCAGGTCCCAGGGGAACTACGAGCAGTACTTC
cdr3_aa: CASNSRSQGNYEQYF

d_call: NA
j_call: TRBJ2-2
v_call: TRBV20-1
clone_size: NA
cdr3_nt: TGCAGTGCTAGAGATTGGCGGAACACCGGGGAGCTGTTTTTT
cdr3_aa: CSARDWRNTGELFF

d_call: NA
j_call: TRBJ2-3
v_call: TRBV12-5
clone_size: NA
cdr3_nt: TGTGCTAGTGGTTTAGGCGGGACAGTTGCAGATACGCAGTATTTT
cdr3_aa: CASGLGGTVADTQYF

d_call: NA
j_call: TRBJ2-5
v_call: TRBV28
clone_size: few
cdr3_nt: TGTGCCAGCAGAGAGGAAGAGACCCAGTACTTC
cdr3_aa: CASREEETQYF

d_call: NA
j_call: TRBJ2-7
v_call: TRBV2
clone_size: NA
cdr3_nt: TGTGCCAGCAGTCCCCGACAGAGAGGACCCTACGAGCAGTACTTC
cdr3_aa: CASSPRQRGPYEQYF

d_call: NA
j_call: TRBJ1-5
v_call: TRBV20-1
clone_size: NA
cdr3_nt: TGCAGTGCTAGAGATGCCGGACACAATCAGCCCCAGCATTTT
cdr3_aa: CSARDAGHNQPQHF

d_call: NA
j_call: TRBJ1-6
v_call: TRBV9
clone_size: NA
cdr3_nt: TGTGCCAGCAGCGTAGGGCCCTCCGAGGGGGGGAGTCTTTCACCCCTCCACTTT
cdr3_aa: CASSVGPSEGGSLSPLHF